A single sample is the source of the 8 T cell receptor beta chains below, sequenced in a study of OX40 agonist ivuxolimab in advanced cancers. Measured with immunoSEQ multiplex PCR; TCRdb has only the in-frame clones, and not every one. There are 45,000 to 50,000 clones in the sample; roughly nine tenths occur only once, and about 12% lies in the top ten. The specimen was CD4+ or CD8+ T cells sorted from blood, collected in a trial of the OX40 agonist ivuxolimab. The receptors here all came from an adult with an advanced solid tumor such as melanoma, head and neck, liver or kidney cancer.

This chain uses TRBV4-1 with TRBJ2-7, with D possibly being TRBD1 or TRBD2 (5 bases each). The CDR3 totals 15 residues. CDR1 is MGHRA and CDR2 is YSYEKL in the germline V gene. Trimming pared 4 bases from V and 2 bases from J, leaving 15 bases between. For the CDR3, the DNA is TGCGCCAGCAGCCTTGGGACGCTTCCCACCTACGAGCAGTACTTC. Its protein is CASSLGTLPTYEQYF.

The chain uses TRBV4-3 and TRBJ2-2; TRBD2 agrees at 8 bases. Trimming cost V 2 bases and J 4 bases; bases outside gene matches: 12. This CDR3 spans 18 amino acids. Looked up from germline, CDR1 is LGHNA and CDR2 is YSLEER. The DNA for the CDR3 is TGCGCCAGCAGCCAATCGTTAGGTGGGCGGGAGGCCACCGGGGAGCTGTTTTTT. This encodes CASSQSLGGREATGELFF.

V and J are TRBV9 and TRBJ2-1, with D perhaps given as TRBD1 or TRBD2 (6 bases each). Germline V gene data show CDR1 as SGDLS and CDR2 as YYNGEE. This CDR3 comprises 14 residues. With 3 bases removed from V and 5 bases from J, the gap between germline ends came to 12 bases. The CDR3 DNA is TGTGCCAGCAGCGAGGGGGGTGTCCACAATGAGCAGTTCTTC. As protein: CASSEGGVHNEQFF.

This clone appeared a few times. The chain has TRBV18 and TRBJ1-1; no definite D call. There are 12 residues in the CDR3. Germline loops: CDR1 KGHSH, CDR2 LQKENI. V dropped 6 bases and J dropped 5 bases, with 10 bases sitting between them. The CDR3 DNA reads as TGTGCCAGCTCCCAAACCGGGACTGAAGCTTTCTTT. Protein product: CASSQTGTEAFF.

The chain's CDR3 is CASSRNPGQSVRSYEQYF. In DNA, the CDR3 is TGTGCCAGCAGCCGCAACCCCGGACAGTCAGTCCGCTCCTACGAGCAGTACTTC. This chain uses TRBV11-2 with TRBJ2-7; D is possibly TRBD1 (6 bases). CDR3 length: 18 amino acids. V was trimmed by 5 bases and J by 0 bases, leaving 23 bases between them. Germline V lookup: CDR1 SGHAT, CDR2 FQNNGV.

The V and J genes are TRBV21-1 and TRBJ2-7; no check of the table's D call, TRBD2, against the DNA was made. TRBV21-1 is given as a pseudogene. The CDR3 is made up of 14 amino acids. The CDR3 spells CASSLRRHRSEQYF. The CDR3, as DNA: TGTGCCAGCAGCCTGAGGCGGCACCGCTCCGAGCAGTACTTC.

V usage is TRBV27 and J usage is TRBJ1-1; D is undetermined. The CDR3 is 18 residues long. Per germline, CDR1 MNHEY and CDR2 SMNVEV (reference sequence). Trimming removed 5 bases from V and 0 bases from J, with 22 bases in between. CDR3 sequence (DNA): TGTGCCAGCAGTAAGATCAGCGGCGGCTTGTCTATGAACACTGAAGCTTTCTTT. This gives the protein CASSKISGGLSMNTEAFF.

The chain employs TRBV19 and TRBJ2-7, with 8 bases that match TRBD2. V lost 1 base and J lost 3; bases outside the gene matches: 5. Germline CDR1 is LNHDA and CDR2 is SQIVND (reference sequence). CDR3 length equals 15 residues. In nucleotides, the CDR3 is TGTGCCAGTAGTATAGGGGTAGCGGGAAGCTACGAGCAGTACTTC. This translates into CASSIGVAGSYEQYF.